The rows below give T cell receptor beta chains drawn from one sample of a study of blood T cell repertoires in COVID-19. Measured with immunoSEQ multiplex PCR; TCRdb has only the in-frame clones, and not every one. The table includes about 95,000 clones, 90% to 95% detected once. Specimen: peripheral blood. These receptors were taken from a woman aged 45-59 years in a cohort sampled during active COVID-19. Each CDR3 is given with its conserved first and last residue. D genes are given only for firm matches.

CASSTTGAGAEKLFF TGTGCCAGCAGCACAACAGGAGCTGGCGCGGAAAAACTGTTTTTT NA TRBJ1-4 TRBV9
CASSKGQLDVDTQYF TGTGCCAGCAGCAAGGGACAGCTGGATGTAGATACGCAGTATTTT TRBD1 TRBJ2-3 TRBV5-6
CASSPTTGPSAF TGTGCCAGCAGTCCCACGACAGGCCCCTCTGCCTTC NA TRBJ1-2 TRBV3-1/TRBV3-2
CASSVDWGGSTEAFF TGTGCCAGCAGCGTAGATTGGGGGGGCAGCACTGAAGCTTTCTTT NA TRBJ1-1 TRBV9
CASSYDRGAYNEQFF TGTGCCAGCAGCTATGACAGGGGGGCCTACAATGAGCAGTTCTTC TRBD1 TRBJ2-1 TRBV5-4
CASRSGQLGAFF TGTGCCAGCAGATCCGGACAGCTTGGGGCTTTCTTT NA TRBJ1-1 TRBV6-5
CASSSGTETGELFF TGTGCCAGCAGCTCCGGGACAGAAACCGGGGAGCTGTTTTTT TRBD1 TRBJ2-2 TRBV3-1/TRBV3-2
CASRPPGQGGYTF TGTGCCAGCAGACCTCCGGGACAGGGGGGCTACACCTTC TRBD1 TRBJ1-2 TRBV6-5
CASSSDGQYAFF TGTGCCAGCAGCTCCGACGGACAGTATGCGTTCTTC NA TRBJ2-1 TRBV5-6
CASSSRSGRYTF TGTGCCAGCAGCTCCAGATCTGGGCGCTACACCTTC NA TRBJ1-2 TRBV7-9